This T cell receptor (beta chain) was identified in a study of PD-L1 blockade in urothelial cancer (dated by TCRdb to 2015 to 2018). General notes on the study: All patients started therapy around 2014 and received atezolizumab 1,200 mg intravenously every 3 weeks. Pretreatment blood TCR-seq was available for around 29 patients, at least one posttreatment blood collection was obtained for some 25 patients, and tumor TCR-seq was available for some 25 patients. Blood samples gave median yields of around 140,000 T cells and 80,000 to 90,000 unique TCRs, along with a median clonality of around 0.075. In the same patients, pretreatment tumors underwent whole exome sequencing and RNA sequencing in addition to TCR sequencing. The study was an exploratory multi-omic analysis of somatic, immune and clinical correlates of response to PD-L1 blockade with atezolizumab in urothelial cancer. About nine tenths of the roughly 29 patients were males with bladder-origin urothelial cancer, and about 60% of the 29 reported a prior smoking history. Pretreatment tumor samples, along with matched peripheral blood serially collected before and after atezolizumab treatment, were subjected to TCR sequencing. About 10 patients reached durable clinical benefit, while roughly 22 patients did not. Durable clinical benefit was defined as progression-free survival longer than 6 months, and TCR features were also tested against progression-free and overall survival. Blood samples were analyzed at 3 weeks after treatment start (second dose) and at 6 weeks after treatment start. Patients had an ECOG performance status of 0 or 1 and had received between 0 and 3 prior chemotherapy regimens.

The time point label on this specimen signifies: pretreatment peripheral blood. A cohort of about 30 patients with locally advanced or metastatic urothelial carcinoma, treated at Memorial Sloan Kettering on a trial protocol, was included. Peripheral blood mononuclear cells were collected pretreatment and during treatment, with between 1 and 8 total time points per patient. The Qiagen DNeasy Blood extraction kit was used to purify genomic DNA from total PBMCs and tumor samples. PBMCs were collected pretreatment and during treatment, and were isolated and stored as previously described. Study-wide findings and limitations: Small sample size (n ≈ 27) and many exploratory analyses mean the results are intended to be hypothesis-generating. At 3 weeks after the start of treatment, tumor-associated TCR clones in peripheral blood had expanded more in patients with durable benefit (n of about 21, p = 0.022). Improved progression-free and overall survival was found to be associated with pretreatment peripheral blood TCR clonality below the median.

Comments on this clone: Its antigen is unknown. Per-nucleotide qualities are absent, and no much larger clonotype sits a single base away.

Including cysteine and phenylalanine, the CDR3 has 16 amino acids. Of the read, only the CDR3 DNA is kept; its 48 bases are in frame from base 1. The germline ends are 24 bases apart after V is trimmed by 7 bases and J by 10 bases. Based on the germline V gene, the CDR1 and CDR2 sequences are SGHRS and YFSETQ. Synthetic TCR analog templates were spiked into each PCR to estimate absolute template abundance from read counts. The immunoSEQ assay used bias-controlled V and J gene primers to amplify TCRbeta CDR3 regions from genomic DNA. Sequencing of rearranged TCRbeta segments was performed at approximately 20X coverage. For the original study's pipeline: Sequencing errors were corrected by clustering, and CDR3s were annotated against IMGT so that V, D and J genes could be assigned. Out-of-frame and stop-codon sequences were excluded, and only productive TCRbeta rearrangements were used in downstream analyses. Clonality was calculated as one minus the Shannon entropy normalized by the log of the number of unique productive sequences. Clones differing between time points or between blood and tumor were identified using Fisher's exact test with Benjamini-Hochberg correction, with an adjusted p below 0.01 applied as the threshold. Imported from immuneACCESS, the table was reduced by TCRdb to in-frame sequences with V and J called. These copies leave out some clones; in studies compared against another copy, an unresolved V gene accounts for under half, and the cause of the remainder is not known. The V and J calls and clone size were taken over from that table, and D and trimming were inferred from the DNA. The sample table lists about 87,000 clones, roughly 84% of them with a count of one. Approximately 2.1% of the sample belongs to the ten largest clones.

This chain is built from TRBV5-1 and TRBJ1-6; the D region possibly corresponds to TRBD1 (5 bases align). The TCR sequence derives from a man in his sixties with urothelial cancer. The sample here was PBMCs, taken around atezolizumab (anti-PD-L1) treatment. The CDR3 has the sequence CASSKLRDAGGSPLHF. The nucleotide sequence is given as TGCGCCAGCTCGAAATTGAGGGACGCTGGAGGGTCACCCCTCCACTTT.